The T cell receptor (beta chain) described here comes from a study of T cells in Graves' hyperthyroidism and ophthalmopathy. Amplification of TCR beta CDR3 regions used RNA as the template. The HTBI primer set drove a first-round RT-PCR of the TCR CDR3. TCRdb called the multiplex PCR reads again in MiXCR, with one record for every CDR3 protein. The sample holds 550,000 to 700,000 distinct CDR3 sequences; roughly 50% are singletons and the top ten take over 15%. This clonotype was recorded at least ten times. Its antigen is as yet unknown. The study, taken as a whole, reports: Most thyroid clonotypes expanded above 0.001 appeared in blood too. Using 13 V-J features, a model discriminated ophthalmopathy from stable hyperthyroidism. The model predicted ophthalmopathy a median roughly six months before onset.

The CDR3 covers 14 residues. V shed 1 base, J shed 5 bases, and the junction held 6 bases outside the gene matches. Germline-derived CDR1 and CDR2 are SQVTM and ANQGSEA. V usage is TRBV29-1 and J usage is TRBJ2-7; 9 bases line up with TRBD1. Source material: peripheral blood or thyroid tissue (not recorded which). This TCR derives from an adult woman with Graves' disease, either hyperthyroidism or ophthalmopathy (not recorded which). The CDR3 DNA sequence: TGCAGCGTTGAAGGGGGGACAGGGAGTGACGAGCAGTACTTC. Encoded protein: CSVEGGTGSDEQYF.